This TCR beta chain came from a study of patients and donors after allogeneic stem cell transplantation. This clonotype was observed a handful of times. Trimming took 1 base from V and 2 from J, leaving 8 bases between them. The CDR3 spans 14 residues. The germline V gene encodes CDR1 SGDLS and CDR2 YYNGEE. MiXCR was run by TCRdb on the RT-PCR reads, yielding one entry per CDR3 protein. The top ten hold 5.5% to 6.5% of the sample, which has about a million distinct CDR3 sequences, approximately 18% seen once. The receptor was derived from a human donor who was either an allogeneic HSCT recipient or a stem cell or donor lymphocyte infusion donor (not recorded which). It is not recorded whose cells these are; they may come from a transplant donor. The gene calls are TRBV9 and TRBJ2-3, with D perhaps being TRBD1 or TRBD2 (5 bases each). The specimen was blood, either unsorted or a sorted T cell fraction (not recorded which). This chain's CDR3 is CASSVRDHTDTQYF. As DNA, the CDR3 is TGTGCCAGCAGCGTAAGGGACCACACAGATACGCAGTATTTT.